The entry that follows covers one T cell receptor beta chain sequence. Its cognate antigen is unknown. This entry is derived from a study of blood T cells in healthy people across ages. Study-wide points: It was found that TCR beta diversity correlated strongly with the percentage of naive T cells. Any conclusive comparison of naive versus antigen-experienced cells was prevented by using unsorted PBMCs.

The authors ran a second PCR of about 6 to 12 cycles using a sample-barcoded 5' primer and a J-beta primer mix. A 12-random-nucleotide template-switch adaptor tagged each cDNA molecule. MiXCR, applied by TCRdb to the 5' RACE reads, yields one record per CDR3 protein. The sample records approximately 1.5 million distinct CDR3 sequences, roughly 30% being singletons. With 5 bases removed from V and 1 base from J, the gap between germline ends came to 8 bases. The length of the CDR3 is 13 residues. The V gene's germline CDR1 is MNHNY and CDR2 SVGAGI (reference sequence). The V call is TRBV6-6, the J call TRBJ1-1; D perhaps matches TRBD1 (5 bases). The sequence was obtained from a woman in her twenties or thirties in good health. The specimen sequenced was blood. CDR3 nucleotide sequence: TGTGCCAGCAGTGGGGGAAAGAACACTGAAGCTTTCTTT. The encoded protein is CASSGGKNTEAFF.